One and the same sample provided the 13 T cell receptor beta chains below, sequenced in a study of blood T cell repertoires in COVID-19. Produced via immunoSEQ multiplex PCR; TCRdb's table is partial and in-frame only. The sample includes 200,000 to 300,000 clones, about 90% seen only once; the top ten take around 2.5%. The specimen was peripheral blood. These receptors were obtained from a person aged 18 to 30 with COVID-19, enrolled during active disease.

The rearrangement uses TRBV10-3 and TRBJ2-5; the D is unclear. The CDR3 totals 13 residues. The germline V gene encodes CDR1 ENHRY and CDR2 SYGVKD. The V end lost 6 bases, the J end lost 5 bases, and 13 bases lay between the germline ends. Here the CDR3 DNA reads TGTGCCATCAGCCCAGCCCCAGGCGAGACCCAGTACTTC. Protein sequence: CAISPAPGETQYF.

This chain links TRBV24-1 with TRBJ2-1, with 12 nucleotides matching TRBD2. CDR3 length equals 18 residues. The junction had 10 bases not matched to a gene; V was cut back by 1 base and J by 7 bases. Per germline, CDR1 KGHDR and CDR2 SFDVKD. The CDR3 protein is CATSDLPTLAGGGNEQFF. CDR3 in DNA: TGTGCCACCAGTGATTTACCCACACTAGCGGGAGGAGGGAATGAGCAGTTCTTC.

In this sample, this clone turned up a few times. CDR3 region: CASSRTSNSGNTIYF. CDR3 coding DNA: TGTGCCAGCAGTCGAACATCGAACTCTGGAAACACCATATATTTT. The genes are TRBV7-8 and TRBJ1-3; D ambiguous. CDR1 is SGHVS, CDR2 FQNEAQ, per germline. Trimming removed 6 bases at V and 0 bases at J, with 12 bases between. The CDR3 runs 15 residues.

V and J are TRBV6-4 and TRBJ1-1, with no clear D. The V end lost 0 bases, the J end lost 1 base, and 9 bases lay between the germline ends. From germline, CDR1 is MRHNA and CDR2 SNTAGT. The CDR3 is made up of 15 amino acids. The CDR3 is CASSDSESGNTEAFF. In DNA form, the CDR3 reads TGTGCCAGCAGTGACTCTGAGTCAGGGAACACTGAAGCTTTCTTT.

This clone has a single count. V and J are TRBV6-1 and TRBJ1-2, with 8 bases aligning to TRBD1. This CDR3 region has 15 residues. The J segment lost 3 bases and the V segment lost 1 base, leaving 4 bases of the junction unmatched. The germline V gene encodes CDR1 MNHNS and CDR2 SASEGT. The CDR3 sequence is CASSEGTGRYYGYTF. The CDR3 DNA reads as TGTGCCAGCAGTGAAGGGACAGGGCGTTACTATGGCTACACCTTC.

The J gene is TRBJ2-2, the V gene TRBV11-3; D possibly corresponds to TRBD2 (5 bases). The CDR3 extends over 15 amino acids. V gave up 5 bases and J gave up 5 bases, with 15 bases separating them. Germline V gene sequence: CDR1 SGHNT, CDR2 YENEEA. Written as DNA, the CDR3 is TGTGCCAGCAGCGAGGAGGCTGGTGGAACCGGGGAGCTGTTTTTT. It translates to CASSEEAGGTGELFF.

The chain links TRBV6-2 or TRBV6-3 to TRBJ2-1, with D possibly matching TRBD2 (6 bases). The germline V gene encodes CDR1 MNHEY and CDR2 SVGEGT. Trimming removed 5 bases at V and 5 bases at J, with 13 bases between. The CDR3 is made up of 14 amino acids. The CDR3 reads CASSVSGLNNEQFF. For the CDR3, the DNA is TGTGCCAGCAGTGTGAGCGGGCTAAACAATGAGCAGTTCTTC.

CDR3 amino acids: CASSKVGAGDEQFF. CDR3 bases: TGTGCCAGCAGCAAAGTAGGAGCAGGGGATGAGCAGTTCTTC. The V call is TRBV21-1, the J call TRBJ2-1; TRBD1, the D gene given by the table, was not confirmed from the DNA. TRBV21-1 corresponds to a pseudogene. CDR3 size: 14 residues.

V is TRBV4-1 and J is TRBJ1-5; D is unresolved. Germline V gene data show CDR1 as MGHRA and CDR2 as YSYEKL. The CDR3 is made up of 13 amino acids. Trimming took off 4 bases at V and 7 bases at J, with 11 bases between the two ends. Here the CDR3 reads CASSPQDLQPQHF. CDR3 DNA: TGCGCCAGCAGCCCGCAGGATCTCCAGCCCCAGCATTTT.

The rearrangement uses TRBV5-1 and TRBJ2-1; a weak D match, TRBD2 (6 bases). Trimming cost V 5 bases and J 8 bases, with 14 bases left between them. The CDR3 sequence is 13 residues long. CDR1 and CDR2 from the germline V gene are SGHRS and YFSETQ. The CDR3 DNA reads as TGCGCCAGCAGTATCGGGAGCGGCTATGAGCAGTTCTTC. It codes for CASSIGSGYEQFF.

The rearrangement joins TRBV12-3 or TRBV12-4 to TRBJ1-1, with TRBD1 as a possible D gene (6 bases). V gave up 6 bases and J gave up 8 bases, with 10 bases separating them. The CDR3 has 11 residues. The CDR3 reads CASSLTGEAFF. CDR3 sequence (DNA): TGTGCCAGCAGCTTAACAGGGGAAGCTTTCTTT.

CDR3 sequence reads: CASSARTGGSGNTIYF. The CDR3 nucleotides are TGTGCCAGCAGCGCCCGGACAGGGGGCTCTGGAAACACCATATATTTT. The rearrangement joins TRBV9 to TRBJ1-3; 10 positions agree with TRBD1. There are 16 residues in the CDR3. V was pared by 3 bases and J by 0 bases, with 3 bases of the junction left unmatched. CDR1 SGDLS and CDR2 YYNGEE come from the germline V gene.

This chain uses TRBV5-1 with TRBJ2-7, with D uncertain. Germline V lookup: CDR1 SGHRS, CDR2 YFSETQ. The CDR3 is 13 amino acids. Trimming took 0 bases from V and 2 from J, leaving 6 bases between them. The CDR3 nucleotides read TGCGCCAGCAGCTTGGAGAGAACCTACGAGCAGTACTTC. Its translation is CASSLERTYEQYF.